These T cell receptor beta chains were read from a single sample in a study of regulatory T cells in long-lasting Graves disease. TCRdb re-derived calls from the multiplex PCR reads in MiXCR, one entry per CDR3 protein. The table lists about 540,000 distinct CDR3 sequences, 13% of them singletons. The same sample was also used in a study of T cells in Graves' hyperthyroidism and ophthalmopathy.

Sequencing used peripheral blood mononuclear cells (PBMCs), obtained at new diagnosis, from a patient treated with antithyroid drugs. These receptors were obtained from a man aged 25-45 years with Graves disease. CDR3s include the opening cysteine and the closing phenylalanine or tryptophan. The D gene is left open where the match is weak. Clone size is not always given. Where it is, it says once, few, many or a class for expanded clones.

DNA: TGTGCCAGCAGCCCTGAGGGAAGAACTAGCGGGAGTTACGAGCAGTACTTC; CDR3: CASSPEGRTSGSYEQYF; size: few; D: TRBD2; J: TRBJ2-7; V: TRBV7-9
DNA: TGTGCCAGCAGCCAAGATCAGAACAGGGTGTGGAATGAGCAGTTCTTC; CDR3: CASSQDQNRVWNEQFF; size: many; D: NA; J: TRBJ2-1; V: TRBV14
DNA: TGCAGTGCTAGACAGGACAGGCTACTGAAAGAGACCCAGTACTTC; CDR3: CSARQDRLLKETQYF; size: few; D: TRBD1; J: TRBJ2-5; V: TRBV20-1
DNA: TGTGCCAGTAGCGGGACCGTTAAGACAGACTATGGCTACACCTTC; CDR3: CASSGTVKTDYGYTF; size: few; D: NA; J: TRBJ1-2; V: TRBV19
DNA: TGCAGCGGCGGGGAAATGGGAGTAACGGCCAATGAGCAGTTCTTC; CDR3: CSGGEMGVTANEQFF; size: many; D: NA; J: TRBJ2-1; V: TRBV29-1
DNA: TGTGCCAGCAGTTCCCTACCGGGACAGATAATGAACACTGAAGCTTTCTTT; CDR3: CASSSLPGQIMNTEAFF; size: NA; D: TRBD1; J: TRBJ1-1; V: TRBV27
DNA: TGCAGCGTTGAAGAAGGGGCTAGTCAAGATACGCAGTATTTT; CDR3: CSVEEGASQDTQYF; size: many; D: NA; J: TRBJ2-3; V: TRBV29-1
DNA: TGTGCCAGTAGTATTGATGGACAGGGTTACGAGCAGTACTTC; CDR3: CASSIDGQGYEQYF; size: many; D: TRBD1; J: TRBJ2-7; V: TRBV19
DNA: TGTGCCACCAGTGTTGCACCCGGGGAGACCCAGTACTTC; CDR3: CATSVAPGETQYF; size: few; D: NA; J: TRBJ2-5; V: TRBV24-1
DNA: TGTGCCAGCAGTTCCCCCCCGCGGGTACTCAATGAGCAGTTCTTC; CDR3: CASSSPPRVLNEQFF; size: many; D: NA; J: TRBJ2-1; V: TRBV27
DNA: TGTGCCAGCAGCAGCCAGGGGATAGCGGGAGGAGGTACAGATACGCAGTATTTT; CDR3: CASSSQGIAGGGTDTQYF; size: many; D: TRBD2; J: TRBJ2-3; V: TRBV12-3/TRBV12-4
DNA: TGCAGTGCTGCCGCGGTACTAGCGGGAGAAGACAATGAGCAGTTCTTC; CDR3: CSAAAVLAGEDNEQFF; size: many; D: TRBD2; J: TRBJ2-1; V: TRBV20-1
DNA: TGTGCCACCAGCAGAGATTCGTGGAGGGACAAGACCTACGAGCAGTACTTC; CDR3: CATSRDSWRDKTYEQYF; size: few; D: NA; J: TRBJ2-7; V: TRBV15
DNA: TGTGCCAGCAGGCTCTCGAGCACCGGGGAGCTGTTTTTT; CDR3: CASRLSSTGELFF; size: many; D: NA; J: TRBJ2-2; V: TRBV12-3/TRBV12-4
DNA: TGTGCCAGCAGTGAGGTCGACAGATACTATGGCTACACCTTC; CDR3: CASSEVDRYYGYTF; size: once; D: NA; J: TRBJ1-2; V: TRBV6-1
DNA: TGTGCCAGCAGTGAGTTGGGGGAGTCGGAGACCCAGTACTTC; CDR3: CASSELGESETQYF; size: many; D: NA; J: TRBJ2-5; V: TRBV2
DNA: TGCAGTGCTAGACCGACCTACGAGCAGTACTTC; CDR3: CSARPTYEQYF; size: NA; D: NA; J: TRBJ2-7; V: TRBV20-1
DNA: TGTGCCAGCAGCCACGCCTATGGCGAGTTTCCGAATGAGCAGTTCTTC; CDR3: CASSHAYGEFPNEQFF; size: few; D: NA; J: TRBJ2-1; V: TRBV4-2
DNA: TGTGCCAGCAGTCCATACGGGCAGTTTCAAGAGACCCAGTACTTC; CDR3: CASSPYGQFQETQYF; size: many; D: NA; J: TRBJ2-5; V: TRBV27
DNA: TGTGCTAGTGGTTTGGAGGGGCCCCAGCATTTT; CDR3: CASGLEGPQHF; size: many; D: NA; J: TRBJ1-5; V: TRBV12-5
DNA: TGTGCCAGCAGCTTAATCTGGGGAAACATTCAGTACTTC; CDR3: CASSLIWGNIQYF; size: NA; D: NA; J: TRBJ2-4; V: TRBV7-2
DNA: TGTGCCGTCGAGTGGGCTCGCAATGAGCAGTTCTTC; CDR3: CAVEWARNEQFF; size: many; D: NA; J: TRBJ2-1; V: TRBV11-1
DNA: TGTGCCAGCAGGAGGGACCTCCAAGAGACCCAGTACTTC; CDR3: CASRRDLQETQYF; size: few; D: NA; J: TRBJ2-5; V: TRBV12-3/TRBV12-4
DNA: TGCAGCGTGCAACTCCAGGGGATGGCTAACTATGGCTACACCTTC; CDR3: CSVQLQGMANYGYTF; size: few; D: NA; J: TRBJ1-2; V: TRBV29-1
DNA: TGCAGCGGCCTGGGACTAGCGGGCTTATACAATGAGCAGTTCTTC; CDR3: CSGLGLAGLYNEQFF; size: few; D: TRBD2; J: TRBJ2-1; V: TRBV29-1
DNA: TGCGCCAGCAGCTCATCTCCCAGGGGGCGAGGCGAGCAGTACTTC; CDR3: CASSSSPRGRGEQYF; size: NA; D: TRBD1; J: TRBJ2-7; V: TRBV5-1
DNA: TGCGCCAGCAGCTCCCCCCGCGTACGGGGACAGGGAAACAATGAGCAGTTCTTC; CDR3: CASSSPRVRGQGNNEQFF; size: NA; D: TRBD1; J: TRBJ2-1; V: TRBV5-1
DNA: TGTGCCAGCACCCTACTAGCGGGAGGGCCGGGCACAGATACGCAGTATTTT; CDR3: CASTLLAGGPGTDTQYF; size: many; D: TRBD2; J: TRBJ2-3; V: TRBV28
DNA: TGTGCCAGTAGTATCCGGTCCTATGGCTACACCTTC; CDR3: CASSIRSYGYTF; size: few; D: NA; J: TRBJ1-2; V: TRBV19
DNA: TGTGCCAGCAGGGGACAGGGGGCCGACTCTGGGGCCAACGTCCTGACTTTC; CDR3: CASRGQGADSGANVLTF; size: NA; D: TRBD1; J: TRBJ2-6; V: TRBV6-1
DNA: TGTGCCAGTCGCTTCCTGTCAGGGGCAGATACGCAGTATTTT; CDR3: CASRFLSGADTQYF; size: few; D: NA; J: TRBJ2-3; V: TRBV19
DNA: TGTGCCAGCAGCCCCGGGGGTTATCAGCCCCAGCATTTT; CDR3: CASSPGGYQPQHF; size: many; D: NA; J: TRBJ1-5; V: TRBV12-3/TRBV12-4
DNA: TGTGCCAGCAGTCACAGGGACAATGAGCAGTTCTTC; CDR3: CASSHRDNEQFF; size: many; D: NA; J: TRBJ2-1; V: TRBV12-3/TRBV12-4
DNA: TGCGCCAGCAGCCGGACAGTGAACACCGGGGAGCTGTTTTTT; CDR3: CASSRTVNTGELFF; size: NA; D: NA; J: TRBJ2-2; V: TRBV5-1
DNA: TGTGCCAGCACCAGGCCCCTGAGCTCCTACAATGAGCAGTTCTTC; CDR3: CASTRPLSSYNEQFF; size: many; D: NA; J: TRBJ2-1; V: TRBV6-2/TRBV6-3
DNA: TGTGCCAGCAGCCATCCCCCTTTCAGTAATGAGCAGTTCTTC; CDR3: CASSHPPFSNEQFF; size: many; D: NA; J: TRBJ2-1; V: TRBV3-1
DNA: TGTGCCAGCAGACCAGGTTGGGACAAGACCCAGTACTTC; CDR3: CASRPGWDKTQYF; size: many; D: NA; J: TRBJ2-5; V: TRBV6-1
DNA: TGTGCCAGCAGCGGACTAGCGGGCGGGGGGAACGAGCAGTACTTC; CDR3: CASSGLAGGGNEQYF; size: many; D: TRBD2; J: TRBJ2-7; V: TRBV12-3/TRBV12-4
DNA: TGTGCCAGCTCTTGGGACAGAGGGTCCGGGGAGCTGTTTTTT; CDR3: CASSWDRGSGELFF; size: many; D: TRBD1; J: TRBJ2-2; V: TRBV6-2/TRBV6-3
DNA: TGCAGTGCTAGAGATCTCGGACAGGGTATCTTCAATCAGCCCCAGCATTTT; CDR3: CSARDLGQGIFNQPQHF; size: NA; D: TRBD1; J: TRBJ1-5; V: TRBV20-1
DNA: TGTGCTAGTGGTTTGGTACTAGCGAGAGGGGGCTACGAGCAGTACTTC; CDR3: CASGLVLARGGYEQYF; size: many; D: NA; J: TRBJ2-7; V: TRBV12-5